This T cell receptor beta chain stems from a study of metastatic and nonmetastatic thyroid tumors. Study summary: It was across blood and tumor or nodule tissue from malignant and benign thyroid patients that repertoires were compared.

Ahead of thyroid surgery, no patient had received treatment of any kind. This clone was seen at least ten times. TCRdb re-processed the PCR reads through MiXCR. The sample includes about 25,000 clones, around 20% of them seen just once. The germline V gene encodes CDR1 MNHNS and CDR2 SASEGT. V was pared by 0 bases and J by 7 bases, with 13 bases between. The CDR3 covers 15 residues. This chain links TRBV6-1 with TRBJ1-5; D remains unclear. This clonotype was sampled from a male donor with papillary thyroid cancer or a benign thyroid nodule (not recorded which). Some clones in this sample may be carry-over from other donors' samples. Material for sequencing was blood. CDR3 nucleotide sequence: TGTGCCAGCAGTGAAGCTGGTCCAACGGGGCAGCCCCAGCATTTT. Translating gives CASSEAGPTGQPQHF.